What follows are 27 T cell receptor beta chains derived from one specimen sequenced in a study of cytomegalovirus exposure and HLA in healthy donors. The PCR employed 60 Vbeta primers together with 13 Jbeta primers. Measured with immunoSEQ multiplex PCR; TCRdb has only the in-frame clones, and not every one. The data show tens of thousands of clones, about 80% seen once. Sequences were obtained from PBMCs. These TCRs come from a man in his sixties in good health and CMV-seropositive.

V and J are TRBV7-9 and TRBJ2-7; 10 nucleotides align to TRBD1. The CDR3 contains 19 residues. CDR1 is SEHNR and CDR2 is FQNEAQ in the germline V gene (reference sequence). The V and J ends lost 5 bases and 0 bases, in that order; junction bases with no gene match: 16. The CDR3 DNA follows: TGTGCCAGCAGCGCCTCTGTAGGGACAGGGGCCTCGAGCTCCTACGAGCAGTACTTC. Translation gives CASSASVGTGASSSYEQYF.

The rearrangement uses TRBV6-1 and TRBJ2-2; 11 bases are a match to TRBD2. The V and J ends lost 1 base and 6 bases, in that order; junction bases with no gene match: 1. The CDR3 loop spans 15 amino acids. CDR1 and CDR2 from the germline V gene are MNHNS and SASEGT. CDR3 region: CASSEVAGGPGELFF. The CDR3, as DNA: TGTGCCAGCAGTGAAGTAGCGGGAGGGCCCGGGGAGCTGTTTTTT.

The chain recombines TRBV28 with TRBJ1-2, with D possibly matching TRBD1 (5 bases). Germline CDR1 MDHEN, CDR2 SYDVKM. This CDR3 spans 15 amino acids. V lost 5 bases to trimming and J lost 5 bases, with 18 bases between them. In DNA, the CDR3 is TGTGCCAGCAGTCGACTGGACACCCTACTATATGGCTACACCTTC. Residues: CASSRLDTLLYGYTF.

The V gene is TRBV9, the J gene TRBJ2-5; D is unclear. Trimming shortened V by 3 bases and J by 2 bases, and 11 bases separated the two germline ends. Germline assignment: CDR1 SGDLS and CDR2 YYNGEE. This CDR3 is built from 14 residues. CDR3 nucleotides: TGTGCCAGCAGCGGAGAGGCATGGCAAGAGACCCAGTACTTC. Translating gives CASSGEAWQETQYF.

This clone was counted between two and nine times. The V call is TRBV19, the J call TRBJ1-4, with 8 bases matching TRBD1. Germline CDR1 LNHDA, CDR2 SQIVND (reference sequence). The V segment lost 8 bases and the J segment 6 bases; nucleotides outside the gene matches: 5. This CDR3 has 13 residues. CDR3 sequence reads: CASFGQGDEKLFF. In DNA form, the CDR3 reads TGTGCCAGTTTCGGACAGGGAGATGAAAAACTGTTTTTT. The full variable domain, completed using reference TRBV19 and TRBJ1-4, is DGGITQSPKYLFRKEGQNVTLSCEQNLNHDAMYWYRQDPGQGLRLIYYSQIVNDFQKGDIAEGYSVSREKKESFPLTVTSAQKNPTAFYLCASFGQGDEKLFFGSGTQLSVL.

V gene TRBV29-1 combines with J gene TRBJ1-1, with D perhaps matching TRBD1 (5 bases). Germline CDR1 is SQVTM and CDR2 is ANQGSEA. The CDR3 length is 13 residues. Trimming removed 7 bases from V and 0 bases from J, with 12 bases in between. The CDR3 sequence is CSGGGTVNTEAFF. The CDR3 DNA reads as TGCAGCGGGGGCGGGACGGTGAACACTGAAGCTTTCTTT.

This chain connects TRBV6-1 to TRBJ2-3, with TRBD1 identical over 7 bases. This CDR3 region has 13 residues. J gave up 5 bases and V 10 bases, and 9 bases lay outside the gene matches. Per germline, CDR1 MNHNS and CDR2 SASEGT. The CDR3 loop reads CATRRTGEDTQYF. The CDR3 nucleotides are TGTGCCACTCGAAGAACAGGGGAAGATACGCAGTATTTT.

This chain joins TRBV7-9 and TRBJ2-1, with 9 bases lining up with TRBD1. The germline V gene has CDR1 SEHNR and CDR2 FQNEAQ (reference sequence). V was pared by 4 bases and J by 10 bases, with 5 bases of the junction left unmatched. CDR3 length equals 13 residues. CDR3 region: CASSSTTGGEQFF. The CDR3 nucleotides are TGTGCCAGCAGCTCTACCACAGGGGGCGAGCAGTTCTTC.

The V call is TRBV7-9, the J call TRBJ1-2, with D uncertain. This CDR3 is built from 12 residues. Trimming left V 3 bases short and J 3 bases short, with 5 bases between. Germline assignment: CDR1 SEHNR and CDR2 FQNEAQ (reference sequence). Here the CDR3 reads CASSFRDYGYTF. The CDR3 DNA reads TGTGCCAGCAGCTTTCGGGACTATGGCTACACCTTC.

V and J are TRBV7-8 and TRBJ1-2; possible D gene TRBD1, 5 bases. Trimming took off 5 bases at V and 7 bases at J, with 26 bases between the two ends. The CDR3 is 17 residues long. Germline values: CDR1 SGHVS, CDR2 FQNEAQ. The CDR3 coding sequence is TGTGCCAGCAGCCCCAGCGAAGGCAGGGTAACCGCTCGTGGCTACACCTTC. The encoded protein is CASSPSEGRVTARGYTF. Filled out from reference TRBV7-8 and TRBJ1-2, the complete variable domain reads GAGVSQSPRYKVAKRGQDVALRCDPISGHVSLFWYQQALGQGPEFLTYFQNEAQLDKSGLPSDRFFAERPEGSVSTLKIQRTQQEDSAVYLCASSPSEGRVTARGYTFGSGTRLTVV.

The rearrangement uses TRBV9 and TRBJ2-5; 12 bases agree with TRBD2. This CDR3 has 15 residues. The V and J ends lost 7 bases and 1 base, in that order; junction bases with no gene match: 5. Germline loops: CDR1 SGDLS, CDR2 YYNGEE. CDR3 sequence (DNA): TGTGCCAGCGGGCAGGGACTAGCGGGCCAAGAGACCCAGTACTTC. It codes for CASGQGLAGQETQYF.

This chain links TRBV28 with TRBJ1-2, with D unclear. The germline gives CDR1 MDHEN, CDR2 SYDVKM. CDR3 length equals 14 residues. With 7 bases removed from V and 9 bases from J, the gap between germline ends came to 21 bases. The CDR3 protein is CASTLPGEMGSYTF. The CDR3 DNA follows: TGTGCCAGCACCCTTCCCGGGGAGATGGGAAGCTACACCTTC.

This clone occurred once. The V and J genes are TRBV11-3 and TRBJ2-7; a possible D gene is TRBD2 (5 bases). The V gene's germline CDR1 is SGHNT and CDR2 YENEEA. CDR3 size: 13 residues. The V end was cut by 5 bases, the J end by 3 bases, with 11 bases between. Here the CDR3 reads CASSGLFDYEQYF. The CDR3, as DNA: TGTGCCAGCAGCGGACTCTTTGACTACGAGCAGTACTTC.

CDR3 sequence: CASGQGRSAEAFF. Here the CDR3 DNA reads TGTGCCAGCGGCCAGGGAAGGTCCGCTGAAGCTTTCTTT. The chain carries TRBV6-5 and TRBJ1-1, with D possibly matching TRBD1 (5 bases). The CDR3 covers 13 residues. Trimming cost V 8 bases and J 6 bases, with 16 bases left between them. Germline V gene data show CDR1 as MNHEY and CDR2 as SVGAGI.

The rearrangement links TRBV15 to TRBJ1-4; D is possibly TRBD1 (5 bases). Trimming left V 4 bases short and J 4 bases short, with 16 bases between. The V gene's germline CDR1 is LNHNV and CDR2 YYDKDF (reference sequence). The CDR3 is 16 residues long. The CDR3 nucleotides are TGTGCCACCAGCATGATACTCCGGGACTATAATGAAAAACTGTTTTTT. The encoded protein is CATSMILRDYNEKLFF.

The rearrangement uses TRBV10-3 and TRBJ2-3; TRBD2 matches at 10 bases. Germline V lookup: CDR1 ENHRY, CDR2 SYGVKD. The CDR3 extends over 19 amino acids. V lost 6 bases and J lost 7; bases outside the gene matches: 22. The CDR3 sequence: CAISAGTSEGHGGGYTQYF. The CDR3 DNA reads TGTGCCATCAGCGCCGGGACTAGCGAGGGTCACGGCGGGGGGTATACGCAGTATTTT.

V gene TRBV6-6 combines with J gene TRBJ2-5; 9 bases align to TRBD1. This CDR3 has 15 amino acids. J lost 1 base, V lost 8 bases, and 8 bases had no gene match. Germline CDR1 is MNHNY and CDR2 is SVGAGI (reference sequence). This CDR3 is CASLSTGGVQETQYF. DNA of the CDR3: TGTGCCAGCCTATCGACAGGGGGGGTCCAAGAGACCCAGTACTTC.

V and J are TRBV5-4 and TRBJ2-1; 7 bases agree with TRBD1. This CDR3 spans 14 amino acids. V shed 0 bases and J 6 bases; nucleotides not matched to a gene: 3. Germline V gene sequence: CDR1 SGHNT, CDR2 YYREEE (reference sequence). The CDR3 reads CASSLDRDSNEQFF. The CDR3 region has the DNA TGTGCCAGCAGCTTGGACAGGGACAGCAATGAGCAGTTCTTC.

This chain connects TRBV5-6 to TRBJ1-1; 9 positions match TRBD1. The CDR3 sequence is 15 residues long. The germline V gene has CDR1 SGHDT and CDR2 YYEEEE. The J segment lost 11 bases and the V segment lost 1 base, leaving 12 bases of the junction unmatched. The CDR3 loop reads CASSLFGETGGIAFF. The CDR3 DNA follows: TGTGCCAGCAGCTTGTTTGGGGAGACAGGGGGGATCGCTTTCTTT.

The V call is TRBV11-3, the J call TRBJ2-1; perhaps TRBD2 as D (6 bases). The CDR3 runs to 15 residues. V gave up 4 bases and J gave up 8 bases, with 18 bases separating them. In germline, CDR1 is SGHNT, CDR2 YENEEA. The CDR3 loop is CASSYTSIGDYEQFF. The CDR3, as DNA: TGTGCCAGCAGCTATACTAGCATCGGGGACTATGAGCAGTTCTTC.

CDR3 residues: CASSPGTGELFF. As DNA, the CDR3 is TGCGCCAGCAGTCCAGGGACCGGGGAGCTGTTTTTT. This chain links TRBV10-1 with TRBJ2-2; D may be TRBD1 (5 bases). Germline CDR1 reads WNHNN; CDR2 reads SYGVQD (reference sequence). This CDR3 spans 12 amino acids. V was pared by 5 bases and J by 5 bases, with 6 bases between.

With regard to this clone: At one end, the junction sequence differs from germline, possibly due to a read error. The chain uses TRBV7-9 and TRBJ1-1; possible D gene TRBD1, 5 bases. Germline V gives CDR1 SEHNR, CDR2 FQNEAQ (reference sequence). CDR3 length: 17 amino acids. The chain's CDR3 is CSSSPSPGSSGDTEAFF. CDR3 in DNA: TGTTCCAGCAGCCCCTCTCCAGGGAGTTCGGGGGACACTGAAGCTTTCTTT.

The chain joins TRBV5-4 to TRBJ2-7; TRBD2 matches 14 bases. The CDR3 covers 15 residues. The trim removed 3 bases at V and 5 bases at J, leaving 4 bases unmatched. Germline V lookup: CDR1 SGHNT, CDR2 YYREEE (reference sequence). The CDR3 sequence: CASSSGLAGANEQYF. The CDR3 bases are TGTGCCAGCAGCTCGGGACTAGCGGGAGCCAACGAGCAGTACTTC.

Only a few counts were recorded for this clone. The chain couples TRBV5-6 to TRBJ2-7; no definite D call. The CDR3 spans 15 residues. The ends were cut back, 2 bases at V and 4 bases at J, with 16 bases in the middle. Germline V CDR1 and CDR2: SGHDT, YYEEEE. The CDR3 here is CASSFGTQTMYEQYF. CDR3 nucleotides: TGTGCCAGCAGCTTCGGTACGCAGACAATGTACGAGCAGTACTTC.

Written as DNA, the CDR3 is TGTGCCAGCAGTGCCGGGACAGACAATGAAAAACTGTTTTTT. Residues: CASSAGTDNEKLFF. The chain couples TRBV6-6 to TRBJ1-4, with 7 bases matching TRBD1. The V and J ends lost 5 bases and 5 bases, in that order; junction bases with no gene match: 5. The CDR3 runs 14 residues. Germline CDR1 is MNHNY and CDR2 is SVGAGI (reference sequence).

This clone was seen just once. For the CDR3, the DNA is TGCAGCGCGACAGGGGGCTACAATCAGCCCCAGCATTTT. It translates to CSATGGYNQPQHF. The chain links TRBV29-1 to TRBJ1-5, with 10 bases matching TRBD1. J was trimmed by 3 bases and V by 7 bases; bases with no gene match: 3. The CDR3 is 13 residues long. Germline assignment: CDR1 SQVTM and CDR2 ANQGSEA.

Only one count was recorded for this clone. V and J are TRBV6-1 and TRBJ2-4; perhaps TRBD2 as D (6 bases). Per the germline V gene, CDR1 is MNHNS and CDR2 is SASEGT. Trimming took off 3 bases at V and 7 bases at J, with 10 bases between the two ends. The CDR3 spans 13 residues. The CDR3 bases are TGTGCCAGCAGTGAGATCCGGGGGAACATTCAGTACTTC. Amino acid sequence: CASSEIRGNIQYF.